One and the same sample provided the 5 T cell receptor beta chains below, sequenced in a study of blood T cell repertoires in COVID-19. Assay used: immunoSEQ multiplex PCR; TCRdb lists only in-frame clones, some missing. The sample records about 250,000 clones, around 85% being singletons. Specimen: PBMCs or T cells enriched from blood (not recorded which). These receptor sequences come from a woman aged 25 to 39 who had recovered from COVID-19.

This chain connects TRBV7-3 to TRBJ2-1; the match to TRBD2 covers 16 bases. V dropped 1 base and J dropped 7; count of bases not matched to a gene: 13. Germline CDR1 reads SGHTA; CDR2 reads FQGTGA. CDR3 length equals 20 residues. The CDR3 DNA sequence: TGTGCCAGCAGCTTAAGGGGGACTAGCGGGAGGGCCGGGATAGGGAATGAGCAGTTCTTC. Protein: CASSLRGTSGRAGIGNEQFF.

V usage is TRBV5-1 and J usage is TRBJ1-2; tentative D call: TRBD1 (5 bases). From germline, CDR1 is SGHRS and CDR2 YFSETQ. The CDR3 spans 12 residues. With 4 bases removed from V and 4 bases from J, the gap between germline ends came to 8 bases. CDR3 in DNA: TGCGCCAGCAGCATTGACAGCTATGGCTACACCTTC. Translation: CASSIDSYGYTF.

This clone has a handful of counts. The genes are TRBV4-2 and TRBJ1-4, with TRBD1 identical over 8 bases. This CDR3 region has 16 residues. Looked up from germline, CDR1 is LGHNA and CDR2 is YNFKEQ. V gave up 0 bases and J gave up 8 bases; unmatched junction bases: 8. CDR3 sequence: CASSQEGGTGEEKLFF. The CDR3 bases are TGTGCCAGCAGCCAAGAAGGGGGGACAGGAGAAGAAAAACTGTTTTTT.

The rearrangement joins TRBV19 to TRBJ1-5, with 11 bases identical to TRBD1. The CDR3 sequence is 16 residues long. Germline V gene lookup returns CDR1 LNHDA and CDR2 SQIVND (reference sequence). J was trimmed by 1 base and V by 7 bases; bases with no gene match: 6. In DNA, the CDR3 is TGTGCCAGTACCGGGACAGGGGGATGGAGCAATCAGCCCCAGCATTTT. Translated, it gives CASTGTGGWSNQPQHF.

V and J are TRBV6-5 and TRBJ2-3; a weak D match, TRBD2 (5 bases). The germline V gene has CDR1 MNHEY and CDR2 SVGAGI. This CDR3 contains 13 residues. V lost 4 bases to trimming and J lost 5 bases, with 10 bases between them. CDR3 region: CASSFSGEDTQYF. As DNA, the CDR3 is TGTGCCAGCAGTTTTTCCGGGGAAGATACGCAGTATTTT.